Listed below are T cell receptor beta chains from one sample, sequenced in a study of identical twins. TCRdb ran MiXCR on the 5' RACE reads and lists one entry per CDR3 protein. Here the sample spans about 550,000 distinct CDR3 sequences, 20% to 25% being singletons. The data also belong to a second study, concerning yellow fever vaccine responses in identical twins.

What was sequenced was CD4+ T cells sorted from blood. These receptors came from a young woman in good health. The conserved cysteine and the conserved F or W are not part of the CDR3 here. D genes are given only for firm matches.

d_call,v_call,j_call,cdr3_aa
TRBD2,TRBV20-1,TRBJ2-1,SASKREGYNEQF
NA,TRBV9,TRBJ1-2,ASSATSSNYGYT
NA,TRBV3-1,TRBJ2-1,ASSQMGDAQF
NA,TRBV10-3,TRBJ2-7,AIGKSPEEQY
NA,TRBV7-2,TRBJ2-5,ASSLYAQETQY
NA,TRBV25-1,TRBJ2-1,ATRIREFGEQF
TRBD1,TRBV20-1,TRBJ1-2,SASTGKANYGYT
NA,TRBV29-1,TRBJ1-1,SVGQLYTEAF
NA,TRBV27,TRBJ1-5,ASREGVYQPQH
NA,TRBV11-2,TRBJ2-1,ASSLGFGFYNEQF
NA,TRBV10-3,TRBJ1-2,AISGASYGYT
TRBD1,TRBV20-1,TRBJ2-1,SATDRVGEQF
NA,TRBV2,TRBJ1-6,ASSGFWVYNSPLH
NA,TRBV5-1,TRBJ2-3,ASSSTKPTDTQY
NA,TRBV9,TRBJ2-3,ASSLRGGSSSTDTQY
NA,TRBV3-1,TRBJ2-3,ASSQGGADTQY
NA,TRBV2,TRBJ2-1,ASSEFYNEQF
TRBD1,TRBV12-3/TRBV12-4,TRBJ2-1,ASSLRRTGDGNEQF
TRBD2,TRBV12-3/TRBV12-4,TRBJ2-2,ASLETSGSPRGTGELF
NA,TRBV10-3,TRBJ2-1,ASRLVRENEQF
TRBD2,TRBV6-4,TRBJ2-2,ASSLHGREGPTGELF
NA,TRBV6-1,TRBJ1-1,ASRSIAMNTEAF
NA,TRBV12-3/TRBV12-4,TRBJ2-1,ASSFYAGSTYNEQF
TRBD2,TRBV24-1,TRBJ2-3,ATSDRPGLAADTQY
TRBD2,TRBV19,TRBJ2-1,ASSIWGLGTYNEQF
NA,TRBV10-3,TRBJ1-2,AISEGQINYGYT
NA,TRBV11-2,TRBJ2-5,ASSSITGRETQY
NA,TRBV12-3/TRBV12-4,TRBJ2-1,ASSLAAGAATLSNEQF
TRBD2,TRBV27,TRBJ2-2,ASRRETGELF
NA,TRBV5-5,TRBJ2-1,ASSFGTLYNEQF
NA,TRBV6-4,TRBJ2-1,ASSEGQGRWF
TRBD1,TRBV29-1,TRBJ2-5,SAWTGGETQY
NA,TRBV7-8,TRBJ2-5,ASSPGLQDLTQY
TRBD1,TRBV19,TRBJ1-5,ASRPTGGIGNQPQH
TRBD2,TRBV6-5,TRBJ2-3,ASSWGGGTDTQY
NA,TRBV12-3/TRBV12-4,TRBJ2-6,ASSLWGAHGGANVLT
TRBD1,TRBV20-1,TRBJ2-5,SARTDRGTRETQY
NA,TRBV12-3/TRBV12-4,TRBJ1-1,ASRQGILNTEAF
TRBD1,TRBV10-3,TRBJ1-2,AISESRTRGPSTSGGYT
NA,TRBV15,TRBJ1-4,ATSRDRGVEKLF
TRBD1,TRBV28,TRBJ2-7,ASRYQDRGNYEQY
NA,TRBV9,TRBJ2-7,ASSVASGHYEQY
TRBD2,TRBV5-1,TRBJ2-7,ASSPGTSGRVAYEQY
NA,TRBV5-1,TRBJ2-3,ASSPPSDRRTDTQY
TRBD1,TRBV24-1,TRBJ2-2,ASQGAPERGGELF
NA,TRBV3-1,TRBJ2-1,ASSQSRTPPVYEQF
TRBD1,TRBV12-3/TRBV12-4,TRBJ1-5,ASSKGQVVFYSNQPQH
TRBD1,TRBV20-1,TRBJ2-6,SASATGNSGANVLT
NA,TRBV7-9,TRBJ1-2,ASSLQSLTDPGYT
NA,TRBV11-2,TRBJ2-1,ASSLVASYGEQF
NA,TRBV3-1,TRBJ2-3,ASSNSGGAQY
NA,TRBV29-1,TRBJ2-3,STGPGPRGDTQY
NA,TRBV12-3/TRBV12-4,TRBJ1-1,ASSSANELEAF
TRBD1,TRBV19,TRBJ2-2,ASSFRDRPGELF
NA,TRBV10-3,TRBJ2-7,AISVQGNEQY